This passage covers 6 T cell receptor beta chains from one sample sequenced in a study of T-cell memory formation after mild COVID-19. TCRdb processed the 5' RACE reads anew with MiXCR; each CDR3 protein has one entry. The table has some 440,000 distinct CDR3 sequences, 20% to 25% seen once. Sample: PBMCs or a T cell subset sorted from them (not recorded which). These receptor sequences come from an adult woman who had mild COVID-19 (a few samples of this study predate the infection). Cell type and time point are not known.

This rearrangement joins TRBV6-1 to TRBJ2-7; D is ambiguous. Germline V gives CDR1 MNHNS, CDR2 SASEGT. This CDR3 comprises 12 residues. V lost 3 bases to trimming and J lost 3 bases, with 6 bases between them. The CDR3 coding sequence is TGTGCCAGCAGTGATGTAGGCTACGAGCAGTACTTC. Translated: CASSDVGYEQYF.

The rearrangement uses TRBV3-1 and TRBJ2-7, with unresolved D. Germline V lookup: CDR1 LGHDT, CDR2 YNNKEL (reference sequence). The ends were cut back, 3 bases at V and 0 bases at J, with 9 bases in the middle. The CDR3 runs 14 residues. The CDR3 sequence: CASSQGYFSYEQYF. DNA for the CDR3: TGTGCCAGCAGCCAGGGATATTTCTCCTACGAGCAGTACTTC.

This clonotype came up a few times. The chain recombines TRBV7-2 with TRBJ2-1, with D tentatively TRBD1 (5 bases). V lost 4 bases, J lost 3 bases, and 7 bases lay in between. This CDR3 has 13 amino acids. CDR1 is SGHTA and CDR2 is FQGNSA in the germline V gene. CDR3 DNA sequence: TGTGCCAGCAGCTCGACAGTCTACAATGAGCAGTTCTTC. Amino acids: CASSSTVYNEQFF. The full variable domain, completed using reference TRBV7-2 and TRBJ2-1, is GAGVSQSPSNKVTEKGKDVELRCDPISGHTALYWYRQSLGQGLEFLIYFQGNSAPDKSGLPSDRFSAERTGGSVSTLTIQRTQQEDSAVYLCASSSTVYNEQFFGPGTRLTVL.

The rearrangement joins TRBV29-1 to TRBJ2-3; the match to TRBD2 covers 7 bases. J gave up 1 base and V 3 bases, and 4 bases lay outside the gene matches. This CDR3 spans 14 amino acids. The germline CDR1 and CDR2 sequences are SQVTM and ANQGSEA. CDR3 in amino acids: CSVDLGGGTDTQYF. In nucleotides, the CDR3 is TGCAGCGTTGATTTGGGGGGGGGCACAGATACGCAGTATTTT.

This clonotype has ten or more counts. This sequence joins TRBV7-9 and TRBJ1-1, with a weak D call TRBD1 (5 bases). Germline V CDR1 and CDR2: SEHNR, FQNEAQ (reference sequence). CDR3 size: 16 residues. Trimming took off 2 bases at V and 1 base at J, with 14 bases between the two ends. In nucleotides, the CDR3 is TGTGCCAGCAGCTTAACAGACACGGGGGGGAACACTGAAGCTTTCTTT. Its translation is CASSLTDTGGNTEAFF.

This sequence joins TRBV7-6 and TRBJ2-5; the D gene is possibly TRBD1 (6 bases). The CDR3 contains 15 residues. Germline V gene lookup returns CDR1 SGHVS and CDR2 FNYEAQ. V was pared by 2 bases and J by 5 bases, with 15 bases between. The CDR3 DNA reads as TGTGCCAGCAGCTTAATTTTCCAGGGGTTTGAGACCCAGTACTTC. Its protein product is CASSLIFQGFETQYF.